The 27 T cell receptor beta chains listed next were all sequenced from one sample in a study of blood T cell repertoires in COVID-19 (dated by TCRdb to between 2020 and 2021). Library creation used the immunoSEQ multiplex PCR assay. TCRdb obtained this table from immuneACCESS and retained in-frame rearrangements with V and J assigned. These tables miss some clones; where compared with another copy, unresolved V genes account for less than half of the shortfall, and the remainder is unexplained. This sample gives over 200,000 clones in total; approximately 86% of them show up just once. Of the sample, 0.95% to 1.5% falls within the top ten clones. Sequencing was carried out using peripheral blood. The receptors were gathered from a woman in her twenties or thirties with COVID-19, enrolled during active disease.

The chain employs TRBV7-9 and TRBJ2-6, with 8 bases that match TRBD1. Trimming removed 3 bases from V and 4 bases from J; junction bases left unmatched: 5. The CDR3 has 16 amino acids. CDR1 and CDR2 from the germline V gene are SEHNR and FQNEAQ (reference sequence). The CDR3 DNA reads TGTGCCAGCAGCTTTGCAGGGGGCAGGGGGGCCAACGTCCTGACTTTC. Protein product: CASSFAGGRGANVLTF.

This chain connects TRBV7-9 to TRBJ1-5; tentative D call: TRBD1 (6 bases). The CDR3 loop spans 15 amino acids. V lost 7 bases to trimming and J lost 2 bases, with 15 bases between them. Looked up from germline, CDR1 is SEHNR and CDR2 is FQNEAQ (reference sequence). The CDR3 reads CASTKTGGRNQPQHF. The CDR3 region has the DNA TGTGCCAGCACCAAGACAGGCGGACGCAATCAGCCCCAGCATTTT.

This clone was detected only once. The V call is TRBV4-3, the J call TRBJ1-3; TRBD1 might be the D (5 bases). The V end lost 1 base, the J end lost 3 bases, and 16 bases lay between the germline ends. Germline V gives CDR1 LGHNA, CDR2 YSLEER. This CDR3 has 17 residues. CDR3: CASSQARLQANGNTIYF. The CDR3, as DNA: TGCGCCAGCAGCCAAGCCCGCCTACAGGCGAATGGAAACACCATATATTTT.

This clone has only one observation. An end of the junction does not agree with germline; a read error may underlie this. The chain has TRBV2 and TRBJ1-2; D not resolved. This CDR3 has 13 residues. Germline V gives CDR1 SNHLY, CDR2 FYNNEI. In nucleotides, the CDR3 is TGTGCCAGCACTGAAACACTAGGCCATGGCTACACCTTC. This codes for CASTETLGHGYTF.

This chain joins TRBV28 and TRBJ1-2, with 7 positions matching TRBD1. The CDR3 spans 16 residues. The V and J ends lost 5 bases and 8 bases, in that order; junction bases with no gene match: 17. Germline V CDR1 and CDR2: MDHEN, SYDVKM. The CDR3 loop reads CASSRPGGLTGSGYTF. The CDR3 DNA sequence: TGTGCCAGCAGTCGGCCGGGGGGGTTGACAGGGAGCGGCTACACCTTC.

This clone was seen more than once but under ten times. The chain carries TRBV7-2 and TRBJ2-1; 9 bases are a match to TRBD2. CDR1 and CDR2 from the germline V gene are SGHTA and FQGNSA. This CDR3 has 14 amino acids. Trimming removed 7 bases from V and 7 bases from J; junction bases left unmatched: 8. The CDR3 bases are TGTGCCAGCACCGAGCGGGAGGAATATAATGAGCAGTTCTTC. Amino acids: CASTEREEYNEQFF.

CDR3 coding DNA: TGTGCCAGCAGAGCTGACAGCGAAGCTTTCTTT. Translated: CASRADSEAFF. V is TRBV11-1 and J is TRBJ1-1; a possible D gene is TRBD1 (5 bases). The V end was cut by 6 bases, the J end by 8 bases, with 10 bases between. This CDR3 has 11 amino acids. Germline values: CDR1 SGHAT, CDR2 FQDESV (reference sequence). Based on the CDR3 plus reference TRBV11-1 and TRBJ1-1, the full variable domain is EAEVAQSPRYKITEKSQAVAFWCDPISGHATLYWYRQILGQGPELLVQFQDESVVDDSQLPKDRFSAERLKGVDSTLKIQPAELGDSAMYLCASRADSEAFFGQGTRLTVV.

This chain joins TRBV4-3 and TRBJ2-5; D call uncertain. V dropped 2 bases and J dropped 4 bases, with 11 bases sitting between them. Germline CDR1 is LGHNA and CDR2 is YSLEER. The CDR3 contains 14 residues. Here the CDR3 reads CASSQQKPPETQYF. The CDR3 DNA sequence: TGCGCCAGCAGCCAACAAAAGCCCCCAGAGACCCAGTACTTC.

V is TRBV4-3 and J is TRBJ1-1; D uncertain. V lost 0 bases and J lost 1, with 9 bases in between. CDR3 size: 15 residues. Germline CDR1 reads LGHNA; CDR2 reads YSLEER. The CDR3 nucleotides read TGCGCCAGCAGCCAAGATGAGATTGGGAACACTGAAGCTTTCTTT. This codes for CASSQDEIGNTEAFF.

V gene TRBV27 combines with J gene TRBJ2-3; D remains ambiguous. CDR1 and CDR2 from the germline V gene are MNHEY and SMNVEV (reference sequence). The CDR3 totals 15 residues. The V gene lost 5 bases and the J gene lost 2 bases, with 14 bases spanning the gap. The CDR3 is CASSRLKKSTDTQYF. The CDR3, as DNA: TGTGCCAGCAGTCGCCTAAAGAAGTCCACAGATACGCAGTATTTT.

The chain has TRBV6-2 or TRBV6-3 and TRBJ2-1, with D unresolved. V gave up 2 bases and J gave up 7 bases, with 15 bases separating them. From germline, CDR1 is MNHEY and CDR2 SVGEGT. The CDR3 is made up of 15 amino acids. The CDR3 nucleotides read TGTGCCAGCAGTTACCCGGCAGGCCGTAAAAATGAGCAGTTCTTC. This codes for CASSYPAGRKNEQFF.

This sequence joins TRBV7-2 and TRBJ2-5; D is unclear. This CDR3 is built from 13 residues. Germline assignment: CDR1 SGHTA and CDR2 FQGNSA. The V and J ends lost 1 base and 4 bases respectively, with 7 bases between them. This CDR3 reads CASSLGSVETQYF. CDR3 nucleotides: TGTGCCAGCAGCTTAGGGTCAGTAGAGACCCAGTACTTC. Supplemented by reference TRBV7-2 and TRBJ2-5, the full variable domain reads GAGVSQSPSNKVTEKGKDVELRCDPISGHTALYWYRQSLGQGLEFLIYFQGNSAPDKSGLPSDRFSAERTGGSVSTLTIQRTQQEDSAVYLCASSLGSVETQYFGPGTRLLVL.

This clone was counted a single time. The rearrangement joins TRBV18 to TRBJ1-5; TRBD1 matches at 7 bases. The CDR3 covers 16 residues. Per germline, CDR1 KGHSH and CDR2 LQKENI. V gave up 2 bases and J gave up 1 base; unmatched junction bases: 5. The CDR3 sequence is CASSPSGGQSNQPQHF. The CDR3 nucleotides read TGTGCCAGCTCACCATCAGGGGGTCAGAGCAATCAGCCCCAGCATTTT. Based on the CDR3 plus reference TRBV18 and TRBJ1-5, the full variable domain is NAGVMQNPRHLVRRRGQEARLRCSPMKGHSHVYWYRQLPEEGLKFMVYLQKENIIDESGMPKERFSAEFPKEGPSILRIQQVVRGDSAAYFCASSPSGGQSNQPQHFGDGTRLSIL.

The chain is built from TRBV9 and TRBJ2-7, with TRBD1 matching 9 bases. This CDR3 comprises 16 residues. Germline V gives CDR1 SGDLS, CDR2 YYNGEE. V dropped 3 bases and J dropped 2; count of bases not matched to a gene: 9. CDR3: CASSAQVGTGTYEQYF. In nucleotides, the CDR3 is TGTGCCAGCAGCGCCCAAGTCGGGACAGGGACCTACGAGCAGTACTTC.

This chain links TRBV7-2 with TRBJ2-7; 10 bases are shared with TRBD2. The CDR3 runs to 16 residues. The V and J ends lost 0 bases and 3 bases, in that order; junction bases with no gene match: 5. Per germline, CDR1 SGHTA and CDR2 FQGNSA. CDR3 amino acids: CASSLAASGSVYEQYF. Here the CDR3 DNA reads TGTGCCAGCAGCTTAGCCGCTAGCGGGAGTGTCTACGAGCAGTACTTC.

This clone has just one count. This chain uses TRBV6-5 with TRBJ1-2; 7 nucleotides line up with TRBD1. V shed 4 bases and J 4 bases; nucleotides not matched to a gene: 9. Per germline, CDR1 MNHEY and CDR2 SVGAGI. CDR3 length: 15 amino acids. CDR3 region: CASSFIQGSGYGYTF. CDR3 in DNA: TGTGCCAGCAGTTTCATACAGGGGTCGGGCTATGGCTACACCTTC.

The V gene is TRBV5-1, the J gene TRBJ1-5; 7 nucleotides match TRBD1. Per germline, CDR1 SGHRS and CDR2 YFSETQ. J gave up 0 bases and V 3 bases, and 3 bases lay outside the gene matches. The CDR3 totals 15 residues. CDR3 in amino acids: CASSSQGGSNQPQHF. CDR3 coding DNA: TGCGCCAGCAGCTCCCAGGGGGGTAGCAATCAGCCCCAGCATTTT. Filled out from reference TRBV5-1 and TRBJ1-5, the complete variable domain reads KAGVTQTPRYLIKTRGQQVTLSCSPISGHRSVSWYQQTPGQGLQFLFEYFSETQRNKGNFPGRFSGRQFSNSRSEMNVSTLELGDSALYLCASSSQGGSNQPQHFGDGTRLSIL.

This clone has just a few counts. This rearrangement joins TRBV6-5 to TRBJ1-1, with 9 bases matching TRBD1. J gave up 8 bases and V 1 base, and 8 bases lay outside the gene matches. The CDR3 spans 15 residues. The V gene's germline CDR1 is MNHEY and CDR2 SVGAGI. The CDR3 loop reads CASSYLGQGIQEAFF. The DNA of the CDR3 is TGTGCCAGCAGTTACTTGGGACAGGGTATCCAGGAAGCTTTCTTT.

The V and J genes are TRBV3-1 (or the pseudogene TRBV3-2) and TRBJ2-3; D is possibly TRBD2 (7 bases). The CDR3 is 14 residues long. Germline CDR1 is LGHDT and CDR2 is YNNKEL (reference sequence). V shed 5 bases and J shed 2 bases, with 11 bases lying between them. The CDR3 is CASSYGGPTDTQYF. The CDR3 region has the DNA TGTGCCAGCAGCTACGGGGGGCCCACAGATACGCAGTATTTT.

The chain uses TRBV7-3 and TRBJ2-1; TRBD2 matches 9 bases. From germline, CDR1 is SGHTA and CDR2 FQGTGA. V lost 6 bases and J lost 7; bases outside the gene matches: 16. The CDR3 has 17 residues. CDR3 region: CASSSPGAGGPLNEQFF. The CDR3 nucleotides read TGTGCCAGCAGTTCCCCGGGGGCGGGAGGGCCACTGAATGAGCAGTTCTTC. Combining the CDR3 with reference TRBV7-3 and TRBJ2-1 gives the whole variable domain GAGVSQTPSNKVTEKGKYVELRCDPISGHTALYWYRQSLGQGPEFLIYFQGTGAADDSGLPNDRFFAVRPEGSVSTLKIQRTERGDSAVYLCASSSPGAGGPLNEQFFGPGTRLTVL.

The V call is TRBV12-3 or TRBV12-4, the J call TRBJ1-1, with D possibly being TRBD1 (6 bases). V was clipped by 5 bases and J by 5 bases, with 12 bases between them. This CDR3 is built from 13 residues. The CDR3 here is CASSLQGRTEAFF. For the CDR3, the DNA is TGTGCCAGCAGTCTACAGGGCAGGACTGAAGCTTTCTTT.

The gene calls are TRBV29-1 and TRBJ1-5, with D possibly matching TRBD1 (5 bases). Germline assignment: CDR1 SQVTM and CDR2 ANQGSEA. The CDR3 has 12 amino acids. Trimming removed 4 bases from V and 4 bases from J, with 8 bases in between. This chain's CDR3 is CSVGGRNQPQHF. Written as DNA, the CDR3 is TGCAGCGTTGGGGGCCGAAATCAGCCCCAGCATTTT.

The chain is built from TRBV4-1 and TRBJ2-1; 10 bases align to TRBD1. This CDR3 region has 15 residues. Germline V gene lookup returns CDR1 MGHRA and CDR2 YSYEKL. V shed 0 bases, J shed 6 bases, and the junction held 2 bases outside the gene matches. The CDR3 loop reads CASSQDGQGGNEQFF. Written as DNA, the CDR3 is TGCGCCAGCAGCCAAGATGGACAGGGGGGCAATGAGCAGTTCTTC.

This chain connects TRBV6-1 to TRBJ2-1; 11 nucleotides match TRBD2. V was pared by 2 bases and J by 2 bases, with 5 bases of the junction left unmatched. The CDR3 extends over 17 amino acids. Germline CDR1 and CDR2: MNHNS and SASEGT. CDR3 DNA: TGTGCCAGCAGTGAAAGTTCGGGACTAGCGGCCTACAATGAGCAGTTCTTC. Translation gives CASSESSGLAAYNEQFF.

This rearrangement joins TRBV6-5 to TRBJ1-1; TRBD1 is a possible D gene (5 bases). The CDR3 is 13 residues long. Germline V CDR1 and CDR2: MNHEY, SVGAGI. The V and J ends lost 4 bases and 1 base respectively, with 7 bases between them. The CDR3 loop is CASSLTENTEAFF. Written as DNA, the CDR3 is TGTGCCAGCAGTTTGACAGAGAACACTGAAGCTTTCTTT.

The chain combines TRBV6-5 with TRBJ2-5; TRBD2 aligns across 8 bases. The CDR3 length is 15 residues. V trimming: 8 bases; J trimming: 5 bases; junction bases outside the gene matches: 13. The germline gives CDR1 MNHEY, CDR2 SVGAGI. In DNA form, the CDR3 reads TGTGCCAGCTATCCTATCGGGAGGGGGGGGGAGACCCAGTACTTC. This encodes CASYPIGRGGETQYF.

The chain has TRBV7-2 and TRBJ1-1; D uncertain. Per the germline V gene, CDR1 is SGHTA and CDR2 is FQGNSA. The CDR3 consists of 16 residues. The V end was cut by 0 bases, the J end by 5 bases, with 16 bases between. The CDR3 sequence: CASSLAKRSRLTEAFF. In DNA, the CDR3 is TGTGCCAGCAGCTTAGCGAAGAGGTCTCGGTTGACTGAAGCTTTCTTT.